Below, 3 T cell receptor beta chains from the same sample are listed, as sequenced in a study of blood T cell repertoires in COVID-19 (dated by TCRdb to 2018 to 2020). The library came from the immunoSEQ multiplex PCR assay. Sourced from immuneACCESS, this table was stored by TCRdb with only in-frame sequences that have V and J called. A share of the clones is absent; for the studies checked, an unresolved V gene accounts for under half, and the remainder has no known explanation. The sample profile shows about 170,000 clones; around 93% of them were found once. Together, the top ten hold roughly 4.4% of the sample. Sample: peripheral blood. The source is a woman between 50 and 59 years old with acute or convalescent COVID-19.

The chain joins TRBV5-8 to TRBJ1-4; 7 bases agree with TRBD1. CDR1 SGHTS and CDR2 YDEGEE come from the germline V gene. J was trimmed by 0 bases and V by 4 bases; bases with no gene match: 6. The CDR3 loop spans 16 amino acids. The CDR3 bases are TGTGCCAGCAGCACGGACAGGTCTGCAACTAATGAAAAACTGTTTTTT. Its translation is CASSTDRSATNEKLFF.

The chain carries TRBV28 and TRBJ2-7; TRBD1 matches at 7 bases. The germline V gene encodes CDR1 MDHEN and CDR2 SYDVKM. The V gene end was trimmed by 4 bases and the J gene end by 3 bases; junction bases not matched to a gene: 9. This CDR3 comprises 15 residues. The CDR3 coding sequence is TGTGCCAGCAGTTGGGGCCCGGGACAGCACTACGAGCAGTACTTC. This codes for CASSWGPGQHYEQYF. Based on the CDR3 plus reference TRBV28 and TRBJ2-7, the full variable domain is DVKVTQSSRYLVKRTGEKVFLECVQDMDHENMFWYRQDPGLGLRLIYFSYDVKMKEKGDIPEGYSVSREKKERFSLILESASTNQTSMYLCASSWGPGQHYEQYFGPGTRLTVT.

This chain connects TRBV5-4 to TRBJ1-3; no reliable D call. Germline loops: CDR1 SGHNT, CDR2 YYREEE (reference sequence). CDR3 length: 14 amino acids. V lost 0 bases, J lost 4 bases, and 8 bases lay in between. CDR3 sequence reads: CASSLGLTGNTIYF. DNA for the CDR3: TGTGCCAGCAGCTTGGGACTGACGGGAAACACCATATATTTT.